This T cell receptor (beta chain) was retrieved from a study of T cells after yellow fever vaccination. This clonotype was seen a few times. Its antigen remains unknown. TCRdb redid the calling of the 5' RACE reads with MiXCR, one entry per CDR3 protein. The data show hundreds of thousands of distinct CDR3 sequences, about 12% seen once. This CDR3 has 17 residues. CDR1 is LGHNA, CDR2 YSLEER, per germline. Losses at the gene ends were 0 bases for V and 2 bases for J; bases not matched to a gene: 5. The study, taken as a whole, reports: At about 97% for CD4 and roughly 87% for CD8, most primary-vaccination clones showed up again after the booster.

V is TRBV4-3 and J is TRBJ2-1; TRBD1 agrees at 9 bases. The material was PBMCs, obtained on the day of the yellow fever booster vaccination. The sequence was obtained from a young man who received the YFV17D yellow fever vaccine. CDR3 in DNA: TGCGCCAGCAGCCAAGACCTGACAGGGGGGCCCTACAATGAGCAGTTCTTC. Translated, it gives CASSQDLTGGPYNEQFF.